This TCR beta chain was identified in a study of T-cell memory formation after mild COVID-19. Findings and limits, study-wide: Later expanders leaned toward CD4+, whereas clones contracting from day 15 to 85 were balanced CD4/CD8. Whether day 37 second-wave clones are SARS-CoV-2-specific was not confirmed. Mainly in CM and EM were contracting CD4+ clones; CD8+ were in EMRA.

This clonotype was detected a few times. Its antigen is unknown. TCRdb ran MiXCR on the 5' RACE reads and lists one entry per CDR3 protein. The data hold hundreds of thousands of distinct CDR3 sequences, with less than 25% observed a single time. The source of this sequence is an adult woman who had mild COVID-19 (a few samples of this study predate the infection). Cell type and time point are not known. Sequenced input: PBMCs or a T cell subset sorted from them (not recorded which).

Here the CDR3 DNA reads TGCGCCAGCAGCCAGGGACAGCACATGAACACTGAAGCTTTCTTT. Protein sequence: CASSQGQHMNTEAFF. V usage is TRBV4-1 and J usage is TRBJ1-1; 7 nucleotides align to TRBD1. Germline assignment: CDR1 MGHRA and CDR2 YSYEKL. Losses at the gene ends were 3 bases for V and 0 bases for J; bases not matched to a gene: 4. The CDR3 runs to 15 residues.